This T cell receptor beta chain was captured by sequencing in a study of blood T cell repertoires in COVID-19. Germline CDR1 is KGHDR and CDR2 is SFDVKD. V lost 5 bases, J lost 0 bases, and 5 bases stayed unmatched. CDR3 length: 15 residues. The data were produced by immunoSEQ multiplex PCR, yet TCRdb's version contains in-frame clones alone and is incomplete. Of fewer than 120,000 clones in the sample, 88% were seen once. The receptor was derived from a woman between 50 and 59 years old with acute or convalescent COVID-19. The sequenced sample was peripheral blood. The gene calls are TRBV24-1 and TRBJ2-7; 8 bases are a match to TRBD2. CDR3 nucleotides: TGTGCCACCAGTGGCGGGGGGACTGGCTCCTACGAGCAGTACTTC. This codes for CATSGGGTGSYEQYF.